Each of the 16 T cell receptor beta chains below was sequenced from the same sample in a study of cytomegalovirus exposure and HLA in healthy donors. PCR amplification relied on 60 Vbeta primers (plus 13 Jbeta primers). Profiled with immunoSEQ multiplex PCR; TCRdb holds only in-frame clones, not every one. This sample yields around 130,000 clones, of which roughly 80% are seen a single time; 1.2% belongs to the top ten. The specimen was PBMCs. These TCRs come from a boy aged 5-17 years in good health and CMV-seronegative.

This clone was counted a few times. This chain connects TRBV13 to TRBJ2-4; 8 bases are a match to TRBD2. The CDR3 totals 15 residues. Germline assignment: CDR1 PRHDT and CDR2 FYEKMQ (reference sequence). V was clipped by 5 bases and J by 5 bases; unmatched bases: 8. The CDR3 spells CASSHLWRGENIQYF. The CDR3 bases are TGTGCCAGCAGCCACCTCTGGCGGGGGGAAAACATTCAGTACTTC.

The V gene is TRBV4-3, the J gene TRBJ2-7; the D gene is possibly TRBD2 (5 bases). Between the trimmed V and J ends, which lost 0 bases and 0 bases, there was a span of 12 bases. There are 16 residues in the CDR3. Germline V gene data show CDR1 as LGHNA and CDR2 as YSLEER. The CDR3 is CASSQDRSGLSYEQYF. CDR3 DNA: TGCGCCAGCAGCCAAGATCGAAGCGGCCTCTCCTACGAGCAGTACTTC.

This rearrangement joins TRBV6-5 to TRBJ2-3, with 10 bases identical to TRBD2. The CDR3 is 14 amino acids. V was pared by 5 bases and J by 4 bases, with 3 bases of the junction left unmatched. The V gene's germline CDR1 is MNHEY and CDR2 SVGAGI. CDR3 residues: CASSSGRVADTQYF. The DNA of the CDR3 is TGTGCCAGCAGTAGCGGGAGGGTGGCAGATACGCAGTATTTT.

The rearrangement joins TRBV5-1 to TRBJ2-7; D not resolved. V was cut by 0 bases and J by 3 bases, with 7 bases left in between. The CDR3 has 13 residues. Germline V gene sequence: CDR1 SGHRS, CDR2 YFSETQ. CDR3 in amino acids: CASSLGANYEQYF. CDR3 nucleotides: TGCGCCAGCAGCTTGGGAGCGAACTACGAGCAGTACTTC.

The rearrangement joins TRBV15 to TRBJ2-7, with TRBD2 matching over 15 bases. The trim removed 3 bases at V and 8 bases at J, leaving 8 bases unmatched. Per the germline V gene, CDR1 is LNHNV and CDR2 is YYDKDF (reference sequence). This CDR3 spans 16 amino acids. CDR3 residues: CATSSGLAGGEGKQYF. CDR3 in DNA: TGTGCCACCAGCAGTGGACTAGCGGGAGGGGAAGGAAAGCAGTACTTC.

This chain connects TRBV2 to TRBJ2-7, with 14 bases that match TRBD2. Germline V CDR1 and CDR2: SNHLY, FYNNEI. CDR3 length: 17 residues. V shed 4 bases, J shed 6 bases, and the junction held 11 bases outside the gene matches. CDR3 protein: CASSGGLAGVVTGEQYF. The CDR3, as DNA: TGTGCCAGCAGTGGGGGACTAGCGGGAGTGGTGACGGGCGAGCAGTACTTC.

The gene calls are TRBV30 and TRBJ1-4; a possible D gene is TRBD1 (6 bases). Trimming stripped 8 bases from V and 7 bases from J, with 20 bases between. Germline V gene data show CDR1 as GTSNPN and CDR2 as SVGIG (reference sequence). The CDR3 has 14 residues. CDR3 DNA: TGTGCCGGCAACACACAGGGCGCGAGTGAAAAACTGTTTTTT. The encoded protein is CAGNTQGASEKLFF.

This clone was seen only once. The chain couples TRBV7-9 to TRBJ2-1, with 7 bases aligning to TRBD2. CDR3 length: 16 residues. J was trimmed by 2 bases and V by 8 bases; bases with no gene match: 12. CDR1 SEHNR and CDR2 FQNEAQ come from the germline V gene (reference sequence). The CDR3: CASEGGGLKTYNEQFF. In DNA, the CDR3 is TGTGCCAGCGAGGGTGGGGGACTAAAGACCTACAATGAGCAGTTCTTC.

This clone was counted a single time. The genes are TRBV11-2 and TRBJ1-1; 7 bases fit TRBD1. CDR1 is SGHAT, CDR2 FQNNGV, per germline. The CDR3 loop spans 15 amino acids. With V trimmed by 5 bases and J by 5 bases, 11 bases remained unmatched. In DNA, the CDR3 is TGTGCCAGCAGCCTTAGACAGGGCGGTAGAACTGAAGCTTTCTTT. The encoded protein is CASSLRQGGRTEAFF.

The chain carries TRBV27 and TRBJ2-3; 10 nucleotides line up with TRBD2. Germline assignment: CDR1 MNHEY and CDR2 SMNVEV (reference sequence). The CDR3 extends over 17 amino acids. V gave up 5 bases and J gave up 5 bases; unmatched junction bases: 13. The CDR3 sequence: CASSPSPTSGWGDTQYF. For the CDR3, the DNA is TGTGCCAGCAGTCCCTCCCCGACTAGCGGGTGGGGAGATACGCAGTATTTT.

The chain employs TRBV6-1 and TRBJ1-3; TRBD1 aligns across 7 bases. Germline V gene lookup returns CDR1 MNHNS and CDR2 SASEGT. CDR3 length: 16 amino acids. V shed 4 bases and J 0 bases; nucleotides not matched to a gene: 6. The CDR3 is CASSGGRGISGNTIYF. The DNA of the CDR3 is TGTGCCAGCAGTGGAGGCAGGGGGATCTCTGGAAACACCATATATTTT.

The chain combines TRBV27 with TRBJ1-1; 7 nucleotides agree with TRBD1. The CDR3 is made up of 13 amino acids. Germline lookup yields CDR1 MNHEY and CDR2 SMNVEV (reference sequence). J was trimmed by 1 base and V by 6 bases; bases with no gene match: 2. The CDR3 region has the DNA TGTGCCAGCAGCAGGACAGGGAACACTGAAGCTTTCTTT. Its protein is CASSRTGNTEAFF.

The J gene is TRBJ2-7, the V gene TRBV6-1; no clear D. CDR1 and CDR2 (germline): MNHNS, SASEGT. This CDR3 comprises 12 residues. V dropped 8 bases and J dropped 1 base, with 9 bases sitting between them. The CDR3 region is CASPGVSYEQYF. CDR3 nucleotides: TGTGCCAGCCCAGGTGTTTCCTACGAGCAGTACTTC.

This clone appeared once. This chain joins TRBV19 and TRBJ2-7; weak D call: TRBD2 (6 bases). Germline assignment: CDR1 LNHDA and CDR2 SQIVND (reference sequence). Between the trimmed V and J ends, which lost 3 bases and 5 bases, there was a span of 14 bases. The CDR3 spans 14 residues. CDR3 loop: CASSIGGSAHEQYF. The CDR3 DNA is TGTGCCAGTAGTATCGGGGGTTCTGCCCACGAGCAGTACTTC.

The chain links TRBV11-2 to TRBJ2-7, with 7 nucleotides matching TRBD1. Germline CDR1 SGHAT, CDR2 FQNNGV. V shed 2 bases, J shed 5 bases, and the junction held 6 bases outside the gene matches. CDR3 length: 14 residues. As DNA, the CDR3 is TGTGCCAGCAGCTTATTTGTCACAGGGGACGAGCAGTACTTC. Its protein is CASSLFVTGDEQYF.

This clone was seen once. The rearrangement links TRBV5-4 to TRBJ2-1; D remains unclear. V gave up 4 bases and J gave up 10 bases, with 12 bases separating them. Germline V gene data show CDR1 as SGHNT and CDR2 as YYREEE (reference sequence). The CDR3 is 12 amino acids. CDR3 in DNA: TGTGCCAGCAGCATTTGGAGCGAGGAGCAGTTCTTC. Protein: CASSIWSEEQFF.